This T cell receptor beta chain is from a study of graft-versus-host responses after intestinal transplantation. About the study: Transplants were multivisceral, liver-intestinal, or isolated intestinal. Tacrolimus plus steroids were given to all recipients for about 3 years, preceded by anti-thymocyte globulin induction.

Study-wide results and limits: Some GvH clones appeared in ileal mucosa or blood before recipient bone marrow.

CDR1 is SGHRS and CDR2 is YFSETQ in the germline V gene. The CDR3 has 15 residues. V lost 3 bases and J lost 4, with 15 bases in between. Only in-frame clones appear in the TCRdb table, and some are missing; sequencing was by immunoSEQ multiplex PCR. Of about 100,000 clones listed, roughly 87% are singletons. About this clone: Antigen specificity is unknown.

The rearrangement uses TRBV5-1 and TRBJ2-3; no clear D. The TCR comes from a human donor who was the organ donor for an intestinal transplant. Sequenced material: unstimulated CD4+ T cells sorted from spleen or lymph node cells, taken before transplant. In DNA form, the CDR3 reads TGCGCCAGCAGCTCCCGATTAAGTGGGGCAGATACGCAGTATTTT. This codes for CASSSRLSGADTQYF.